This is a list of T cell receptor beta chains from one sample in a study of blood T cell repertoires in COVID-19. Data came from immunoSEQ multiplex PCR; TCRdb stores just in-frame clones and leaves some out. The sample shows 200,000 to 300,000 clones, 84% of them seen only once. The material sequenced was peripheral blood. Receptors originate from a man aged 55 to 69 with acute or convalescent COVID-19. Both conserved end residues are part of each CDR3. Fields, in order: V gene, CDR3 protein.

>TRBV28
CASRNRASGANVLTF
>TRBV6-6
CASSSPGIEQFF
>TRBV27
CASSFRGGYGYTF
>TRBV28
CASSFTGISNEQFF
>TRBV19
CASSITRGLAGASEQYF
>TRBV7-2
CASSLAEPSYTF
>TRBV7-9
CASRTQGAGYEQYF
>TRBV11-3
CASSLVGTGGYNEQFF
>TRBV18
CASSPPTGIADTQYF
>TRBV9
CASSSPTDTQYF
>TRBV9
CASSVGRVNTIYF
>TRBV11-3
CASSLSPGNYEQYF
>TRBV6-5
CASKQGDQPQHF
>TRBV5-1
CASSPRTRGGTDTQYF
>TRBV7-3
CASSLMGGEQFF
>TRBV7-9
CASSLGGIRNEQFF
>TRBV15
CATSRTGIYGYTF
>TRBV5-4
CASSFGTGNTGELFF
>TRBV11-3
CASSLTSGFNTGELFF
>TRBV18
CASSRLAPYEQYF
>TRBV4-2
CASSQDRAQETQYF
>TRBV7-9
CASSFRGTKWGYTF
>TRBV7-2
CASSLEPLKLIANEQFF
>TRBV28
CASSFSSGGSHIQYF
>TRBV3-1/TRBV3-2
CASSGTGEGNQPQHF
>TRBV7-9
CASSLDVRGGRSF
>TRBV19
CASTSTGSGQPQHF
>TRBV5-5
CASSLNGLTNTEAFF
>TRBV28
CASSPLLENTGELFF
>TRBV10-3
CAFSPGQGTYEQYF
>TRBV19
CASSGTGESQPQHF
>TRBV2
CASTQRGRYEQYF
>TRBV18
CASSPNRGLNEKLFF
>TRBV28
CASSLQTRGLGTEAFF
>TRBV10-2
CASSARNTEAFF
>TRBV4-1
CASGLAGERTGELFF
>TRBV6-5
CASRPRGYSNQPQHF
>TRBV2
CASRTTGLRGETQYF
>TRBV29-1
CSVTGAQLYSGANVLTF
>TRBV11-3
CASSRGLAGAGELFF
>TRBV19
CASSFETFTDTQYF
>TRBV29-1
CSVVTQGALAFF